This T cell receptor beta chain was captured in a study of cytomegalovirus exposure and HLA in healthy donors. 60 Vbeta and 13 Jbeta primers were used in PCR. TCRdb's table, derived via immunoSEQ multiplex PCR, lists solely in-frame clones and lacks some. Found here are fewer than 150,000 clones, about 79% of them singletons; the top ten hold approximately 2.3%. J gave up 10 bases and V 3 bases, and 6 bases lay outside the gene matches. The CDR3 contains 15 residues. The germline CDR1 and CDR2 sequences are MNHEY and SVGAGI. The specimen sequenced was PBMCs. The receptor was derived from a male donor in good health and CMV-seronegative. V usage is TRBV6-5 and J usage is TRBJ1-6; 10 bases agree with TRBD1. CDR3 region: CASSYSGQGVSPLHF. CDR3 nucleotide sequence: TGTGCCAGCAGTTATTCTGGACAGGGGGTCTCACCCCTCCACTTT.